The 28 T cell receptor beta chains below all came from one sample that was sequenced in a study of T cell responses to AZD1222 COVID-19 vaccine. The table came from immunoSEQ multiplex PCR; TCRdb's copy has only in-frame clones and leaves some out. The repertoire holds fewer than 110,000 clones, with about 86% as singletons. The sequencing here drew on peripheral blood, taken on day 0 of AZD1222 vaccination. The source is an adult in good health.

The CDR3 region has the DNA TGTGCCAGCATCACAGGAAACACTGAAGCTTTCTTT. Translating gives CASITGNTEAFF. The rearrangement links TRBV28 to TRBJ1-1; possible D gene TRBD1, 5 bases. The CDR3 covers 12 residues. The V and J ends lost 7 bases and 2 bases respectively, with 8 bases between them. Germline CDR1 MDHEN, CDR2 SYDVKM.

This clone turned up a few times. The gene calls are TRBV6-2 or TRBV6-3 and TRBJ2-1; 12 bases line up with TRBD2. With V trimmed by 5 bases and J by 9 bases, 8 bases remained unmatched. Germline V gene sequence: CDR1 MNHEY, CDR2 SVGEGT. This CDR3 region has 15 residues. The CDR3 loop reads CASSGGTSGLSEQFF. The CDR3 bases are TGTGCCAGCAGTGGTGGGACTAGCGGGCTAAGTGAGCAGTTCTTC.

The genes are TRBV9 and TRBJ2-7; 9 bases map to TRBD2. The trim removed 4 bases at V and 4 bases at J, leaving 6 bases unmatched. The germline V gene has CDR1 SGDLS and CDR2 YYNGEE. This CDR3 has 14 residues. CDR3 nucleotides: TGTGCCAGCAGCCCCCCGGGACTAGCATACGAGCAGTACTTC. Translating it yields CASSPPGLAYEQYF.

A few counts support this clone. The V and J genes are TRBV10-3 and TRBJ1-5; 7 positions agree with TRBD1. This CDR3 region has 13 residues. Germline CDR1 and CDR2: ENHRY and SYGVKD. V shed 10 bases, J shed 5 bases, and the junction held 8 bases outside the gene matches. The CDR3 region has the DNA TGTGCCAGCAGGGGGTCTCCCGATCAGCCCCAGCATTTT. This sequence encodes CASRGSPDQPQHF.

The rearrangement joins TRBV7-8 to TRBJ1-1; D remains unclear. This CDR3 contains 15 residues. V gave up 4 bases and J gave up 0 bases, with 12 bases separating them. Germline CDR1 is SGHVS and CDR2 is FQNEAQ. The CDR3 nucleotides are TGTGCCAGCAGCTCTAGGACTGATATGAACACTGAAGCTTTCTTT. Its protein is CASSSRTDMNTEAFF.

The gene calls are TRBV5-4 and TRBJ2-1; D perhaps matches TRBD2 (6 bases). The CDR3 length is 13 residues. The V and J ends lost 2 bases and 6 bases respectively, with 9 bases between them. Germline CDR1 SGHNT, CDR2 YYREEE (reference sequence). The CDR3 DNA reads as TGTGCCAGCAGCTTACCACTAGCCAATGAGCAGTTCTTC. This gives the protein CASSLPLANEQFF.

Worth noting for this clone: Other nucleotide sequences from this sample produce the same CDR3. The CDR3 DNA reads as TGTGCCTGGATACAGGGGACAAACTATGGCTACACCTTC. This gives the protein CAWIQGTNYGYTF. This chain uses TRBV30 with TRBJ1-2, with 7 bases fitting TRBD1. The CDR3 consists of 13 residues. Germline V CDR1 and CDR2: GTSNPN, SVGIG (reference sequence). Trimming cost V 4 bases and J 2 bases; bases outside gene matches: 4.

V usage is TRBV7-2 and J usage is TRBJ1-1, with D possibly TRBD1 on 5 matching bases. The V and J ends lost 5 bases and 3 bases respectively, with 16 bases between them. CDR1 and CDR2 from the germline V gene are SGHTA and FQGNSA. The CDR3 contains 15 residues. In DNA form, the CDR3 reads TGTGCCAGCAGCCGCGGGGCGGAGGATTACACTGAAGCTTTCTTT. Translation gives CASSRGAEDYTEAFF. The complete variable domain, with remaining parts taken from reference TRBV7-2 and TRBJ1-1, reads GAGVSQSPSNKVTEKGKDVELRCDPISGHTALYWYRQSLGQGLEFLIYFQGNSAPDKSGLPSDRFSAERTGGSVSTLTIQRTQQEDSAVYLCASSRGAEDYTEAFFGQGTRLTVV.

The CDR3, as DNA: TGTGCCAGCACCCCGAACTCCCTCCAGGGGGTTAATGAGCAGTTCTTC. Residues: CASTPNSLQGVNEQFF. The rearrangement uses TRBV28 and TRBJ2-1, with 7 bases fitting TRBD1. Germline CDR1 and CDR2: MDHEN and SYDVKM. The V and J ends lost 7 bases and 7 bases, in that order; junction bases with no gene match: 16. The CDR3 has 16 amino acids.

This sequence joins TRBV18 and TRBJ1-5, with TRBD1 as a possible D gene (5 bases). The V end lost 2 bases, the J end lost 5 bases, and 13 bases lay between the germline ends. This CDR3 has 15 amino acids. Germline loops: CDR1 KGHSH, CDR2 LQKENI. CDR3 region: CASSPGRGVHQPQHF. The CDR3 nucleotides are TGTGCCAGCTCACCAGGAAGAGGGGTCCATCAGCCCCAGCATTTT.

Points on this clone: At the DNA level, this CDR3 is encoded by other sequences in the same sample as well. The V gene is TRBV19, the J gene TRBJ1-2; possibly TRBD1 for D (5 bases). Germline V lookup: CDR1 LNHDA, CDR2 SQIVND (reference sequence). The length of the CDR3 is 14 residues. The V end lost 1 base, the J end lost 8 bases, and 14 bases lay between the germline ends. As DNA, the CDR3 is TGTGCCAGTAGTATAGCCGGAGGACAAGGGGGCTACACCTTC. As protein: CASSIAGGQGGYTF.

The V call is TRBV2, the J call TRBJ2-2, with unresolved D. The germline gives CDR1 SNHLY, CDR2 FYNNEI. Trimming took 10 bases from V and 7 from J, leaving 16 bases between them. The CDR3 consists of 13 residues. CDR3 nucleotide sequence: TGTGCCATCCGGAGTGTCCAGGTCGGGGAGCTGTTTTTT. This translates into CAIRSVQVGELFF.

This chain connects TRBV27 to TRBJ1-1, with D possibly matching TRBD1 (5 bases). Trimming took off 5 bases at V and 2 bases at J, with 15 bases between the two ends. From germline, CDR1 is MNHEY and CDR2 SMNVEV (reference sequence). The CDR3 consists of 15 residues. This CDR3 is CASSPRGTVNTEAFF. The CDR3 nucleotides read TGTGCCAGCAGTCCTAGAGGGACGGTTAACACTGAAGCTTTCTTT.

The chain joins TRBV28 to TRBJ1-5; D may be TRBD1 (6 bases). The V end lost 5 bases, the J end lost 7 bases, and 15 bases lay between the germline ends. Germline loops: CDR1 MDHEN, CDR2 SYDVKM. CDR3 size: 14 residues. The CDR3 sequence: CASSRTGSWQPQHF. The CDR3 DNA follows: TGTGCCAGCAGTCGCACAGGGTCGTGGCAGCCCCAGCATTTT.

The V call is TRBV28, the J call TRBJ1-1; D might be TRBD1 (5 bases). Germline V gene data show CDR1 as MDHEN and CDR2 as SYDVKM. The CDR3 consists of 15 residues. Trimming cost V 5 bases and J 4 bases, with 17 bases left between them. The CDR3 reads CASSPLSERGTEAFF. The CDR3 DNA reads TGTGCCAGCAGTCCCCTCAGTGAAAGGGGCACTGAAGCTTTCTTT.

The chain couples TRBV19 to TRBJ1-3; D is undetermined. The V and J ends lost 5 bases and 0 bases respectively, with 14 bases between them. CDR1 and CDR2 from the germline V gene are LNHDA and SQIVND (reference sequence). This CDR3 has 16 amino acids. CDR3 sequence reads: CASSAPRALSGNTIYF. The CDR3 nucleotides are TGTGCCAGTAGTGCCCCGAGGGCCCTCTCTGGAAACACCATATATTTT.

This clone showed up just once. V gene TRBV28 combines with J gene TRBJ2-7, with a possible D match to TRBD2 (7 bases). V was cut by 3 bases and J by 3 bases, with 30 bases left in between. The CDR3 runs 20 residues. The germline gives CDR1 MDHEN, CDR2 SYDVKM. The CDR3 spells CASSFMYARGRSQMGYEQYF. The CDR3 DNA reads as TGTGCCAGCAGTTTTATGTATGCGCGGGGGCGCTCCCAAATGGGCTACGAGCAGTACTTC. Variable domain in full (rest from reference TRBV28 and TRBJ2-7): DVKVTQSSRYLVKRTGEKVFLECVQDMDHENMFWYRQDPGLGLRLIYFSYDVKMKEKGDIPEGYSVSREKKERFSLILESASTNQTSMYLCASSFMYARGRSQMGYEQYFGPGTRLTVT.

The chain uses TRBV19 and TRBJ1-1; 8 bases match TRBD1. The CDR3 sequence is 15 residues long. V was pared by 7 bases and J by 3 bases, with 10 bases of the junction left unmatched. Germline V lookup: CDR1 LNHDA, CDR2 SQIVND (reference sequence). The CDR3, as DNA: TGTGCCAGTATAACAGGGGGGGCCTGGTACACTGAAGCTTTCTTT. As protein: CASITGGAWYTEAFF.

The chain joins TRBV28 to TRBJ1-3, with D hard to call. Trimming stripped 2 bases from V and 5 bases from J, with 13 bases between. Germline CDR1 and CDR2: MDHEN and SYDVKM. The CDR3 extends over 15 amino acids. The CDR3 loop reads CASSLKPLFRNTIYF. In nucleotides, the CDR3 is TGTGCCAGCAGTTTAAAACCTCTGTTCCGAAACACCATATATTTT.

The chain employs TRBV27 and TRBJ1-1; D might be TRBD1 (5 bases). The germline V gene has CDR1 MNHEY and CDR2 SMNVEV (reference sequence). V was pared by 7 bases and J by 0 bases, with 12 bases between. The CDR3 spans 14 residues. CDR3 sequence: CASKRGELNTEAFF. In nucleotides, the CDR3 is TGTGCCAGCAAGAGAGGGGAATTGAACACTGAAGCTTTCTTT.

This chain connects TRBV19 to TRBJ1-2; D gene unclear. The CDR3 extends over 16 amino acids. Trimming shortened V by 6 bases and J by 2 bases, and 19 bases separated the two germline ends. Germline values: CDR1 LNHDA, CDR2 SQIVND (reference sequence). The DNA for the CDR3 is TGTGCCAGTAGAATTCGGCAGGAGGCGGGGAACTATGGCTACACCTTC. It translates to CASRIRQEAGNYGYTF. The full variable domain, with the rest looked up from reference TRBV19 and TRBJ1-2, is DGGITQSPKYLFRKEGQNVTLSCEQNLNHDAMYWYRQDPGQGLRLIYYSQIVNDFQKGDIAEGYSVSREKKESFPLTVTSAQKNPTAFYLCASRIRQEAGNYGYTFGSGTRLTVV.

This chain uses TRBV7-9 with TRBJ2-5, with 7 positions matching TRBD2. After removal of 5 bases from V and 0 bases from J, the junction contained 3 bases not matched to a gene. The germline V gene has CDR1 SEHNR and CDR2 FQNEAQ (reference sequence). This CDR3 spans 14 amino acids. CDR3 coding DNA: TGTGCCAGCAGCCCTAGCGGCAACCAAGAGACCCAGTACTTC. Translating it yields CASSPSGNQETQYF.

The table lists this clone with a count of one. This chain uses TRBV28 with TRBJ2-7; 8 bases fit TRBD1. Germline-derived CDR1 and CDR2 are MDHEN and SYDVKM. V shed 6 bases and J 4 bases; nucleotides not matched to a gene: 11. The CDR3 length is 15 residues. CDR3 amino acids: CASSPRTGQKYEQYF. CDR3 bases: TGTGCCAGCAGCCCACGGACAGGGCAGAAGTACGAGCAGTACTTC.

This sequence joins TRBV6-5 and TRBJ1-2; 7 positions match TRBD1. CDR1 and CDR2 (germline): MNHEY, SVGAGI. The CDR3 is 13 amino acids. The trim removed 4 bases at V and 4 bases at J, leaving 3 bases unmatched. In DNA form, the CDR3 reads TGTGCCAGCAGTTGGGGACAGACCTATGGCTACACCTTC. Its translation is CASSWGQTYGYTF.

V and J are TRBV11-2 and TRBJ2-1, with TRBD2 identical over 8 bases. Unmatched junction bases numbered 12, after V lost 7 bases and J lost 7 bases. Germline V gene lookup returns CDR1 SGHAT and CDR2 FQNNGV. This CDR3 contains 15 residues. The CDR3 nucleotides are TGTGCCAGCACCCTTAGCGGGAATGAGGGAAATGAGCAGTTCTTC. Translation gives CASTLSGNEGNEQFF.

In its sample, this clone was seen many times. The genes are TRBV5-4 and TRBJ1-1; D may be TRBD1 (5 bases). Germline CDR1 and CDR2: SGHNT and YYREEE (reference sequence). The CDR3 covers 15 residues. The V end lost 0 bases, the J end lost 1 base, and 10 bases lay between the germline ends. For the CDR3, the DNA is TGTGCCAGCAGCTTGGGCGGGACCGGGAACACTGAAGCTTTCTTT. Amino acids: CASSLGGTGNTEAFF.

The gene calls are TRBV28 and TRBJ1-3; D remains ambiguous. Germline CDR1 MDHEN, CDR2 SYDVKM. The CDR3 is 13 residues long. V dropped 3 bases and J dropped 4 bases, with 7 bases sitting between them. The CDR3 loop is CASSLSAGNTIYF. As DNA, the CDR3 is TGTGCCAGCAGTTTGTCGGCAGGAAACACCATATATTTT.

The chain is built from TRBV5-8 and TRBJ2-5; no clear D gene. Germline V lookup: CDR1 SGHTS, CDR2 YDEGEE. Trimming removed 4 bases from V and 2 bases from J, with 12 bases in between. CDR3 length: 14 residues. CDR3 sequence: CASSPRALQETQYF. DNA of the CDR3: TGTGCCAGCAGCCCCCGGGCCTTACAAGAGACCCAGTACTTC.